One sample yielded the 32 T cell receptor beta chains listed below, sequenced in a study of lymphopenia after photon versus proton radiotherapy. Libraries were prepared by immunoSEQ multiplex PCR; TCRdb keeps only in-frame clonotypes and omits some of them. The table records 35,000 to 40,000 clones, 85% of them present only once. The sequenced sample was peripheral blood, obtained from a patient treated with photon-based radiotherapy. The receptors derive from a man aged 45-60 years with gastric cancer.

This clone came up a few times. The chain employs TRBV11-3 and TRBJ2-1; TRBD2 agrees at 15 bases. V shed 4 bases and J 5 bases; nucleotides not matched to a gene: 6. The CDR3 spans 17 residues. Germline V gives CDR1 SGHNT, CDR2 YENEEA. The DNA for the CDR3 is TGTGCCAGCAGCTCGGGACTAGCGGGAGGAGGGAACAATGAGCAGTTCTTC. It encodes CASSSGLAGGGNNEQFF.

The V call is TRBV7-2, the J call TRBJ2-2; D possibly corresponds to TRBD1 (6 bases). The V end was cut by 4 bases, the J end by 7 bases, with 10 bases between. CDR1 is SGHTA, CDR2 FQGNSA, per germline. CDR3 length equals 13 residues. The CDR3 DNA is TGTGCCAGCAGCTCCCAGGGACACGGGGAGCTGTTTTTT. It encodes CASSSQGHGELFF. The complete variable domain, with remaining parts taken from reference TRBV7-2 and TRBJ2-2, reads GAGVSQSPSNKVTEKGKDVELRCDPISGHTALYWYRQSLGQGLEFLIYFQGNSAPDKSGLPSDRFSAERTGGSVSTLTIQRTQQEDSAVYLCASSSQGHGELFFGEGSRLTVL.

V gene TRBV7-2 combines with J gene TRBJ2-5; TRBD2 matches 11 bases. This CDR3 spans 15 amino acids. Germline CDR1 is SGHTA and CDR2 is FQGNSA. V lost 4 bases and J lost 5; bases outside the gene matches: 6. The CDR3 coding sequence is TGTGCCAGCAGCTATAGCGGGAGGGCCGTTGAGACCCAGTACTTC. This codes for CASSYSGRAVETQYF.

The V and J genes are TRBV5-4 and TRBJ2-5, with D possibly being TRBD1 or TRBD2 (6 bases each). The CDR3 extends over 14 amino acids. The germline gives CDR1 SGHNT, CDR2 YYREEE (reference sequence). Between the trimmed V and J ends, which lost 0 bases and 4 bases, there was a span of 10 bases. The CDR3: CASSLGGGLETQYF. The CDR3 DNA reads as TGTGCCAGCAGCTTGGGAGGGGGACTAGAGACCCAGTACTTC.

This chain links TRBV2 with TRBJ2-2; TRBD2 matches at 14 bases. After removal of 7 bases from V and 7 bases from J, the junction contained 14 bases not matched to a gene. Germline V gene lookup returns CDR1 SNHLY and CDR2 FYNNEI. This CDR3 region has 18 residues. The CDR3 loop is CASTLIQGLAGEGGELFF. In nucleotides, the CDR3 is TGTGCCAGCACCCTTATACAGGGACTAGCGGGAGAAGGCGGGGAGCTGTTTTTT.

The chain is built from TRBV21-1 and TRBJ2-2; the table's D call TRBD2 went unverified against the DNA. TRBV21-1 is recorded as a pseudogene. The CDR3 extends over 17 amino acids. CDR3 bases: TGTGCCAGCAGCGGAAGAAGGGTCGGGAGGAACACCGGGGAGCTGTTTTTT. It yields the protein CASSGRRVGRNTGELFF.

The chain combines TRBV7-2 with TRBJ1-1; D not resolved. The V end lost 2 bases, the J end lost 1 base, and 8 bases lay between the germline ends. There are 14 residues in the CDR3. Germline assignment: CDR1 SGHTA and CDR2 FQGNSA. CDR3: CASSLNRGNTEAFF. In DNA, the CDR3 is TGTGCCAGCAGCTTAAACCGAGGGAACACTGAAGCTTTCTTT.

This sequence joins TRBV9 and TRBJ2-1, with 8 bases matching TRBD2. The CDR3 is 17 amino acids. The V and J ends lost 4 bases and 7 bases, in that order; junction bases with no gene match: 16. CDR1 and CDR2 (germline): SGDLS, YYNGEE. CDR3 residues: CASSKTASSGSSNEQFF. The CDR3 nucleotides read TGTGCCAGCAGCAAGACAGCGTCCAGCGGGAGTAGTAATGAGCAGTTCTTC.

This clone was seen only once. J is TRBJ2-6 and V is TRBV5-5; a possible D gene is TRBD2 (6 bases). The germline CDR1 and CDR2 sequences are SGHKS and YYEKEE (reference sequence). The V end was cut by 4 bases, the J end by 2 bases, with 22 bases between. This CDR3 has 19 amino acids. The CDR3 coding sequence is TGTGCCAGCAGCGGGGGGACGGGTGGCAGCCTGGCTGGGGCCAACGTCCTGACTTTC. This translates into CASSGGTGGSLAGANVLTF.

This chain uses TRBV18 with TRBJ2-6; tentatively, D is TRBD2 (6 bases). In germline, CDR1 is KGHSH, CDR2 LQKENI. Trimming removed 3 bases from V and 0 bases from J, with 15 bases in between. The CDR3 consists of 18 residues. The CDR3 nucleotides read TGTGCCAGCTCACCGGGAATAGCGGTACTCTCTGGGGCCAACGTCCTGACTTTC. Its protein product is CASSPGIAVLSGANVLTF. The full variable domain, completed using reference TRBV18 and TRBJ2-6, is NAGVMQNPRHLVRRRGQEARLRCSPMKGHSHVYWYRQLPEEGLKFMVYLQKENIIDESGMPKERFSAEFPKEGPSILRIQQVVRGDSAAYFCASSPGIAVLSGANVLTFGAGSRLTVL.

This chain's CDR3 is CASSETGDPWGPYEQYF. The CDR3 bases are TGTGCCAGCAGTGAAACTGGGGACCCTTGGGGGCCCTACGAGCAGTACTTC. This rearrangement joins TRBV6-1 to TRBJ2-7; weak D call: TRBD1 (6 bases). This CDR3 is 17 amino acids long. V lost 2 bases to trimming and J lost 2 bases, with 19 bases between them. CDR1 MNHNS and CDR2 SASEGT come from the germline V gene.

This chain uses TRBV7-2 with TRBJ2-7; TRBD2 aligns across 9 bases. Trimming at V came to 6 bases and at J to 2 bases, leaving 8 bases not matched to a gene. This CDR3 spans 15 amino acids. Germline V lookup: CDR1 SGHTA, CDR2 FQGNSA. The CDR3 DNA follows: TGTGCCAGCAGTCAGGGGGGCGGGAGGGCCTACGAGCAGTACTTC. Amino acid sequence: CASSQGGGRAYEQYF.

The rearrangement uses TRBV2 and TRBJ2-1; 14 bases line up with TRBD2. Germline loops: CDR1 SNHLY, CDR2 FYNNEI. V lost 6 bases to trimming and J lost 7 bases; unmatched junction nucleotides: 8. This CDR3 comprises 16 residues. CDR3: CASSLGTSGSRNEQFF. The DNA for the CDR3 is TGTGCCAGCAGCCTAGGGACTAGCGGGAGTCGGAATGAGCAGTTCTTC.

This chain uses TRBV7-9 with TRBJ2-7; 8 bases match TRBD1. V lost 6 bases to trimming and J lost 6 bases; unmatched junction nucleotides: 10. This CDR3 has 14 residues. The germline V gene has CDR1 SEHNR and CDR2 FQNEAQ (reference sequence). CDR3: CASRAARTGLEQYF. In nucleotides, the CDR3 is TGTGCCAGCAGAGCTGCCCGGACAGGGCTCGAGCAGTACTTC.

The chain joins TRBV5-4 to TRBJ2-3; D is unresolved. V shed 1 base and J shed 1 base, with 10 bases lying between them. From germline, CDR1 is SGHNT and CDR2 YYREEE (reference sequence). The CDR3 runs to 15 residues. The CDR3 sequence is CASSLTPFGTDTQYF. CDR3 nucleotides: TGTGCCAGCAGCTTGACCCCCTTTGGCACAGATACGCAGTATTTT.

The chain's CDR3 is CASSPAGAATDTQYF. The CDR3 DNA is TGTGCCAGCTCACCCGCGGGAGCAGCCACAGATACGCAGTATTTT. The V call is TRBV18, the J call TRBJ2-3; 7 bases align to TRBD2. Trimming at V came to 3 bases and at J to 2 bases, leaving 5 bases not matched to a gene. The V gene's germline CDR1 is KGHSH and CDR2 LQKENI. The CDR3 consists of 15 residues.

As DNA, the CDR3 is TGTGCCAGTAGTCTGGCAGCCAGCTCCTACGAGCAGTACTTC. It specifies CASSLAASSYEQYF. The V call is TRBV19, the J call TRBJ2-7, with unresolved D. The germline V and J ends were trimmed by 5 bases and 0 bases, with 11 bases remaining between them. Germline V gene data show CDR1 as LNHDA and CDR2 as SQIVND (reference sequence). The CDR3 runs 14 residues.

CDR3 residues: CASSLATGGRSTEAFF. CDR3 nucleotides: TGTGCCAGCAGCTTGGCAACAGGGGGCAGGAGCACTGAAGCTTTCTTT. The chain carries TRBV5-6 and TRBJ1-1, with 9 bases identical to TRBD1. The CDR3 sequence is 16 residues long. CDR1 is SGHDT and CDR2 is YYEEEE in the germline V gene. V was clipped by 0 bases and J by 4 bases; unmatched bases: 7.

The V and J genes are TRBV10-2 and TRBJ2-7, with D tentatively TRBD2 (6 bases). The CDR3 covers 13 residues. Trimming took 8 bases from V and 3 from J, leaving 14 bases between them. Germline V gives CDR1 WSHSY, CDR2 SAAADI. The CDR3 DNA follows: TGCGCCAGCGGAGGGGCAACGAACTACGAGCAGTACTTC. Translating it yields CASGGATNYEQYF.

This clone occurred once. This rearrangement joins TRBV5-1 to TRBJ2-1; D not resolved. Trimming left V 4 bases short and J 7 bases short, with 15 bases between. Per germline, CDR1 SGHRS and CDR2 YFSETQ. The CDR3 extends over 14 amino acids. The CDR3: CASSRHEVGNEQFF. CDR3 bases: TGCGCCAGCAGCAGACATGAAGTGGGTAATGAGCAGTTCTTC. The full variable domain, with the rest looked up from reference TRBV5-1 and TRBJ2-1, is KAGVTQTPRYLIKTRGQQVTLSCSPISGHRSVSWYQQTPGQGLQFLFEYFSETQRNKGNFPGRFSGRQFSNSRSEMNVSTLELGDSALYLCASSRHEVGNEQFFGPGTRLTVL.

This clone was observed a single time. CDR3 DNA: TGTGCCAGCAGTCCGTTCCTAGCGGGAGTCCGGAGCTCCTACAATGAGCAGTTCTTC. This translates into CASSPFLAGVRSSYNEQFF. V is TRBV28 and J is TRBJ2-1; 10 bases match TRBD2. V lost 5 bases, J lost 0 bases, and 13 bases stayed unmatched. This CDR3 is built from 19 residues. Germline CDR1 is MDHEN and CDR2 is SYDVKM.

The genes are TRBV27 and TRBJ2-1; 10 nucleotides match TRBD2. This CDR3 has 15 amino acids. V lost 2 bases, J lost 2 bases, and 0 bases stayed unmatched. CDR1 is MNHEY and CDR2 is SMNVEV in the germline V gene (reference sequence). This CDR3 reads CASSLGTSAYNEQFF. The CDR3 DNA is TGTGCCAGCAGTTTAGGGACTAGCGCCTACAATGAGCAGTTCTTC.

This rearrangement joins TRBV5-1 to TRBJ2-7; D may be TRBD1 (5 bases). This CDR3 is built from 14 residues. Deletions cut 5 bases from V and 2 bases from J, with 14 bases between. Germline lookup yields CDR1 SGHRS and CDR2 YFSETQ. CDR3 amino acids: CASSPDLDTYEQYF. CDR3 in DNA: TGCGCCAGCAGTCCTGACTTGGACACCTACGAGCAGTACTTC.

A word on this clone: A junction boundary mismatches the germline segment, possibly from a read error. The CDR3 loop is CASRIVTSF. The CDR3 DNA sequence: TGTGCCAGCAGAATAGTAACTAGCTTT. This chain links TRBV6-1 with TRBJ1-3; D remains ambiguous. CDR3 length: 9 amino acids. The germline CDR1 and CDR2 sequences are MNHNS and SASEGT.

This clone was detected once. This chain uses TRBV19 with TRBJ2-5, with 7 bases identical to TRBD1. CDR3 length: 13 amino acids. Trimming removed 5 bases from V and 5 bases from J; junction bases left unmatched: 5. Germline CDR1 LNHDA, CDR2 SQIVND (reference sequence). CDR3 nucleotides: TGTGCCAGTAGTGAGGACAGGCTGGAGACCCAGTACTTC. Protein product: CASSEDRLETQYF.

The rearrangement uses TRBV21-1 and TRBJ2-4; the table calls TRBD1, which could not be checked here. TRBV21-1 is a pseudogene segment. CDR3 size: 17 residues. The CDR3 protein is CASSNPGQGNRQNIQYF. In DNA, the CDR3 is TGTGCCAGCAGCAACCCGGGACAGGGGAATCGGCAAAACATTCAGTACTTC.

The V call is TRBV19, the J call TRBJ1-1; D possibly corresponds to TRBD1 (5 bases). Trimming pared 7 bases from V and 5 bases from J, leaving 23 bases between. The V gene's germline CDR1 is LNHDA and CDR2 SQIVND (reference sequence). The CDR3 loop spans 16 amino acids. The CDR3 is CASKNDEGPNWTEAFF. In DNA, the CDR3 is TGTGCCAGTAAAAACGACGAGGGGCCGAATTGGACTGAAGCTTTCTTT.

This chain links TRBV19 with TRBJ1-2; 7 bases line up with TRBD1. The germline CDR1 and CDR2 sequences are LNHDA and SQIVND (reference sequence). Trimming took 7 bases from V and 1 from J; bases not matched to a gene: 6. The CDR3 has 14 amino acids. This CDR3 reads CASTGQAINYGYTF. In DNA form, the CDR3 reads TGTGCCAGTACCGGACAGGCCATTAACTATGGCTACACCTTC.

This chain uses TRBV2 with TRBJ1-1; D gene ambiguous. Trimming cost V 8 bases and J 1 base, with 11 bases left between them. CDR3 size: 13 residues. In germline, CDR1 is SNHLY, CDR2 FYNNEI. CDR3 amino acids: CASAEDENTEAFF. CDR3 in DNA: TGTGCCAGCGCCGAGGACGAGAACACTGAAGCTTTCTTT.

The chain recombines TRBV30 with TRBJ2-7; the D is unclear. Germline values: CDR1 GTSNPN, CDR2 SVGIG (reference sequence). The CDR3 extends over 13 amino acids. Trimming cost V 0 bases and J 7 bases, with 13 bases left between them. This chain's CDR3 is CAWSVPSLAEQYF. CDR3 nucleotides: TGTGCCTGGAGTGTACCCAGTTTGGCTGAGCAGTACTTC.

CDR3 loop: CASSPTLLAGALNEQFF. The CDR3 DNA reads TGTGCCAGCAGCCCCACCCTGCTAGCGGGGGCCTTGAATGAGCAGTTCTTC. V usage is TRBV5-4 and J usage is TRBJ2-1; 10 nucleotides agree with TRBD2. Germline trimming cut 4 bases from V and 7 bases from J; bases unmatched to any gene: 14. CDR1 and CDR2 (germline): SGHNT, YYREEE (reference sequence). This CDR3 spans 17 amino acids.

The J gene is TRBJ1-4, the V gene TRBV4-1; no definite D call. Germline values: CDR1 MGHRA, CDR2 YSYEKL. The V and J ends lost 0 bases and 8 bases respectively, with 4 bases between them. There are 12 residues in the CDR3. CDR3 sequence: CASSQDKEKLFF. DNA of the CDR3: TGCGCCAGCAGCCAAGATAAAGAAAAACTGTTTTTT.